These 8 T cell receptor beta chains came from one sample sequenced in a study of identical twins. Via MiXCR, TCRdb re-called the 5' RACE reads, giving one row per CDR3 protein. The sample shows a few hundred thousand distinct CDR3 sequences, 9.6% of them seen only once. The sample also formed part of further work on yellow fever vaccine responses in identical twins.

Source material: PBMCs. All receptors come from a woman younger than 30 in good health.

This clonotype was counted at least ten times. The rearrangement joins TRBV29-1 to TRBJ2-1, with 12 bases fitting TRBD2. This CDR3 contains 16 residues. Germline CDR1 reads SQVTM; CDR2 reads ANQGSEA. V trimming: 6 bases; J trimming: 4 bases; junction bases outside the gene matches: 10. CDR3 DNA: TGCAGCGTCCCGGGACTAGCGGGTTACGAATACAATGAGCAGTTCTTC. This encodes CSVPGLAGYEYNEQFF.

In this sample, this clonotype turned up many times. The chain combines TRBV11-2 with TRBJ2-5, with D possibly called TRBD1 or TRBD2 (5 bases each). The CDR3 spans 15 residues. CDR1 and CDR2 from the germline V gene are SGHAT and FQNNGV. Trimming removed 0 bases from V and 5 bases from J, with 13 bases in between. The CDR3 sequence is CASSLEIGARETQYF. CDR3 bases: TGTGCCAGCAGCTTAGAGATCGGGGCCAGGGAGACCCAGTACTTC.

This clonotype was seen more than once but under ten times. This chain joins TRBV12-3 or TRBV12-4 and TRBJ1-3, with 10 bases lining up with TRBD1. The V gene end was trimmed by 3 bases and the J gene end by 2 bases; junction bases not matched to a gene: 1. This CDR3 has 15 amino acids. CDR3 protein: CASSFGQGAGNTIYF. DNA for the CDR3: TGTGCCAGCAGTTTCGGACAGGGGGCTGGAAACACCATATATTTT.

The chain has TRBV10-1 and TRBJ2-1, with 7 bases lining up with TRBD2. The CDR3 is 13 residues long. Germline CDR1 WNHNN, CDR2 SYGVQD (reference sequence). With V trimmed by 3 bases and J by 9 bases, 5 bases remained unmatched. The CDR3 loop is CASSDGGSGEQFF. CDR3 bases: TGCGCCAGCAGTGATGGCGGGAGCGGTGAGCAGTTCTTC.

This clonotype was found a few times. The chain couples TRBV20-1 to TRBJ2-3, with D tentatively TRBD1 (5 bases). The CDR3 has 12 residues. The V gene lost 6 bases and the J gene lost 9 bases, with 16 bases spanning the gap. The germline V gene has CDR1 DFQATT and CDR2 SNEGSKA (reference sequence). CDR3 region: CSADRLGVTQYF. The CDR3 DNA reads TGCAGTGCCGACCGGTTAGGGGTCACGCAGTATTTT.

V and J are TRBV7-9 and TRBJ2-5, with TRBD1 matching over 9 bases. J lost 2 bases, V lost 5 bases, and 6 bases had no gene match. This CDR3 comprises 15 residues. Germline V CDR1 and CDR2: SEHNR, FQNEAQ (reference sequence). CDR3: CASSPYRGPQETQYF. The CDR3 DNA follows: TGTGCCAGCAGCCCATACAGGGGGCCTCAAGAGACCCAGTACTTC.

This clonotype was counted between two and nine times. The V call is TRBV28, the J call TRBJ2-5; D may match TRBD1 or TRBD2 (6 bases each). The length of the CDR3 is 14 residues. Germline V gene sequence: CDR1 MDHEN, CDR2 SYDVKM. V was shortened by 6 bases and J by 5 bases, with 16 bases between the two germline ends. The CDR3 DNA is TGTGCCAGCAGCAGAGGGGGGCGCGGCGAGACCCAGTACTTC. The encoded protein is CASSRGGRGETQYF.

The sample holds a few counts of this clonotype. This chain joins TRBV5-1 and TRBJ2-2; TRBD1 matches at 8 bases. The CDR3 totals 16 residues. J gave up 5 bases and V 4 bases, and 10 bases lay outside the gene matches. Per germline, CDR1 SGHRS and CDR2 YFSETQ. The CDR3: CASSTPRGQETGELFF. Here the CDR3 DNA reads TGCGCCAGCAGCACTCCCAGGGGGCAAGAGACCGGGGAGCTGTTTTTT.